The clone carrying this T cell receptor (beta chain) came up once. The V gene's germline CDR1 is SEHNR and CDR2 FQNEAQ (reference sequence). There are 15 residues in the CDR3. V shed 2 bases and J shed 1 base, with 10 bases lying between them. These data belong to a study of T cell changes during pregnancy in multiple sclerosis. Using immunoSEQ multiplex PCR, the repertoire was profiled, and TCRdb retains in-frame clones only, with some absent. The sample carries approximately 65,000 clones, around 96% recorded once. The chain couples TRBV7-9 to TRBJ2-3, with a weak D call TRBD2 (6 bases). This receptor was obtained from a female donor with multiple sclerosis, enrolled in a pregnancy study. Sequences were derived from CD8+ T cells from peripheral blood mononuclear cells, sampled after pregnancy. CDR3: CASSLPGSGTDTQYF. DNA of the CDR3: TGTGCCAGCAGCTTACCCGGGAGTGGCACAGATACGCAGTATTTT.